This TCR beta chain was sequenced for a study of T cells in Graves' hyperthyroidism and ophthalmopathy. Study-level information: It was at initial diagnosis, before any treatment, that peripheral blood was collected.

Germline assignment: CDR1 LNHDA and CDR2 SQIVND (reference sequence). The germline V and J ends were trimmed by 2 bases and 2 bases, with 13 bases remaining between them. This CDR3 region has 15 residues. Amplification yielded TCR beta CDR3 regions, with RNA transcripts as the source. First-round RT-PCR targeting the TCR CDR3 was performed with the HTBI primer set. MiXCR, run by TCRdb on the multiplex PCR reads, gives a single entry per CDR3 protein. The sample has around 500,000 distinct CDR3 sequences, around 15% seen once. Absence of ophthalmopathy progression within 18 months defined stable Graves' hyperthyroidism. This sample holds PBMCs from under 11 ml fresh peripheral blood.

Material for sequencing was blood. This receptor was identified in a woman aged 40 to 50 with Graves' hyperthyroidism. The gene calls are TRBV19 and TRBJ2-7; D is possibly TRBD1 (5 bases). The CDR3 is CASSIRQGETYEQYF. Here the CDR3 DNA reads TGTGCCAGTAGTATACGGCAGGGCGAAACCTACGAGCAGTACTTC.